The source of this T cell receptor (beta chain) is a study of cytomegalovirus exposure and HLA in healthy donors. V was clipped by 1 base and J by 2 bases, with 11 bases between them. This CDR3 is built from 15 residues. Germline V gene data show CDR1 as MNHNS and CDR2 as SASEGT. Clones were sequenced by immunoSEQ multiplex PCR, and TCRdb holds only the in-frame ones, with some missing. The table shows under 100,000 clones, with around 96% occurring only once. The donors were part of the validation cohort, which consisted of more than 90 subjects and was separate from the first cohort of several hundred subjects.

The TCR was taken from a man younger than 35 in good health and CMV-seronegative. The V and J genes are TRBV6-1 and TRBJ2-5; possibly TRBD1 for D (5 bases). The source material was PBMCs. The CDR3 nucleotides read TGTGCCAGCAGTGAAGTCACAGGCCAGCAAGAGACCCAGTACTTC. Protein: CASSEVTGQQETQYF.